This T cell receptor (beta chain) originates from a study of blood T cells in healthy people across ages. General study findings and limits: Naive T cell percentage and TCR beta diversity correlated strongly. Any conclusive comparison of naive versus antigen-experienced cells was prevented by using unsorted PBMCs.

The CDR3 extends over 15 amino acids. V was cut by 6 bases and J by 10 bases, with 21 bases left in between. Points on this clonotype: Its antigen is currently unknown.

PCR was performed a second time for 7 to 11 cycles using a sample-barcoded 5' primer and a J-beta primer mix. TCRdb re-called the 5' RACE reads with MiXCR, one entry per CDR3 protein. Of some 800,000 distinct CDR3 sequences listed, around two fifths are singletons. The chain has TRBV12-3 or TRBV12-4 and TRBJ1-4; D might be TRBD1 (6 bases). The receptor was derived from a man aged 60 to 75 in good health. The sample comprised blood. CDR3 amino acids: CASSPPGGAEGKLFF. CDR3 coding DNA: TGTGCCAGCAGCCCCCCCGGGGGCGCGGAAGGAAAACTGTTTTTT.